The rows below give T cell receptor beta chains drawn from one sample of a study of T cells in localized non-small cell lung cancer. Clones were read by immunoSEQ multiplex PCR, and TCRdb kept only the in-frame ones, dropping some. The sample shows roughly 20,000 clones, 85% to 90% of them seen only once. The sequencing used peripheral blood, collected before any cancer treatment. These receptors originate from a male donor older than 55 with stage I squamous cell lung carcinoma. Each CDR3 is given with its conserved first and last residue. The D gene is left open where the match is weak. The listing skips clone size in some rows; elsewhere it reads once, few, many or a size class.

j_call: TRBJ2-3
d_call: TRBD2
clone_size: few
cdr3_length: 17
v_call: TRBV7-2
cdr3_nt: TGTGCCAGCAGCCCCCGCGGAGCGGGGGGTACCACAGATACGCAGTATTTT
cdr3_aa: CASSPRGAGGTTDTQYF

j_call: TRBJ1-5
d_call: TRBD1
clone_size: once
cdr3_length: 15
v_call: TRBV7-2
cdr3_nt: TGTGCCAGCAGCTTAGCAGGACAGGCGGTCCAGCCCCAGCATTTT
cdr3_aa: CASSLAGQAVQPQHF

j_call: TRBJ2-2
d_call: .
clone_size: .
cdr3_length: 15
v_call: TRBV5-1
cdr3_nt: TGCGCCAGCAGCCCGGGCGCTGCGAACACCGGGGAGCTGTTTTTT
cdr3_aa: CASSPGAANTGELFF

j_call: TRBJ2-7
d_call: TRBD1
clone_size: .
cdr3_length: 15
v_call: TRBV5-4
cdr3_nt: TGTGCCAGCAGCCCAAAGGGGACAGGAGCCTACGAGCAGTACTTC
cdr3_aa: CASSPKGTGAYEQYF

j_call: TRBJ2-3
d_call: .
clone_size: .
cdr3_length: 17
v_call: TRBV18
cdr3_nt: TGTGCCAGCTCGCAGTATCGGGGCCGCTCATCCCCAGATACGCAGTATTTT
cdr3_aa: CASSQYRGRSSPDTQYF

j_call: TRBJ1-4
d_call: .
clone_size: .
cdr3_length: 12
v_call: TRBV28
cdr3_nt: TGTGCTTCGCGTGCCCCGGGAAAAGAACTGTTTTTT
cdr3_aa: CASRAPGKELFF

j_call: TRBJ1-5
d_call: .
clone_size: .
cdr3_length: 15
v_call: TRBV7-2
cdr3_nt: TGTGCCAGCAGCCCCCCACCCGGTAGCAATCAGCCCCAGCATTTT
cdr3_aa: CASSPPPGSNQPQHF

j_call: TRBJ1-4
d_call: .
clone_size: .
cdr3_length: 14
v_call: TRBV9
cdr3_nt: TGTGCCAGCAGCGCGGGGACTTCGGCGGAAAAACTGTTTTTT
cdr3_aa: CASSAGTSAEKLFF

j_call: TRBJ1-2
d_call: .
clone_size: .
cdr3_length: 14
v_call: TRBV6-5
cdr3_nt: TGTGCCAGCAGTTACGCACTGGGGAACTATGGCTACACCTTC
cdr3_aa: CASSYALGNYGYTF

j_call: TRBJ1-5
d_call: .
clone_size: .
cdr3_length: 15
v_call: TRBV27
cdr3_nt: TGTGCCAGCAGTTCCGGGGTGGGTGGCAATCAGCCCCAGCATTTT
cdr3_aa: CASSSGVGGNQPQHF

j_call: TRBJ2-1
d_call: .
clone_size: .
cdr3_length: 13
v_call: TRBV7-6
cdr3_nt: TGTGCCAGCAGCCTCGGGACTTACAATGAGCAGTTCTTC
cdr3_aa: CASSLGTYNEQFF

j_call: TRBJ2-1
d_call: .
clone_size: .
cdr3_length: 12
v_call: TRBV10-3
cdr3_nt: TGTGCCATCTCCCCTGGGTCCAATGAGCAGTTCTTC
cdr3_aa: CAISPGSNEQFF

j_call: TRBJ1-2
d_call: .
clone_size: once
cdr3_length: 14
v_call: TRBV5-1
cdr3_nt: TGCGCCAGCCGATCCCTGGACGGGGTGGGTGGCTACACCTTC
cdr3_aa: CASRSLDGVGGYTF

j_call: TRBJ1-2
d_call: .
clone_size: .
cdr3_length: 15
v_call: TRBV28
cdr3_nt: TGTGCCAGCAGTTATTCCCAGGGACTTCGCTATGGCTACACCTTC
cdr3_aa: CASSYSQGLRYGYTF

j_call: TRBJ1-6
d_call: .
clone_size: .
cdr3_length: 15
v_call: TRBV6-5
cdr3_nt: TGTGCCAGCAGTTACTCGGGCTCCTATAATTCACCCCTCCACTTT
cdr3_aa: CASSYSGSYNSPLHF

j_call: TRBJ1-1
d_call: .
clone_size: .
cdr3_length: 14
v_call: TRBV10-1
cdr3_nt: TGCGCCAGCAGTGATGGGGGGTTGAACACTGAAGCTTTCTTT
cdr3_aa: CASSDGGLNTEAFF

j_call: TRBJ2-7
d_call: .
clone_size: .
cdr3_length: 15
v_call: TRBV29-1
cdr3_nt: TGCAGCGTTGTAGGCGGGGACGAGTTTGGTTACGAGCAGTACTTC
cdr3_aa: CSVVGGDEFGYEQYF

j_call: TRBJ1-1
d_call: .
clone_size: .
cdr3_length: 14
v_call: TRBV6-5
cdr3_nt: TGTGCCAGCAGTTTGGGACACTCGAACACTGAAGCTTTCTTT
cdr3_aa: CASSLGHSNTEAFF

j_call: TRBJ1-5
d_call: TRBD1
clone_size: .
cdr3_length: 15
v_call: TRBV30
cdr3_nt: TGTGCCTGGAGTCTTGGACAGGGAGCCAATCAGCCCCAGCATTTT
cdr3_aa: CAWSLGQGANQPQHF

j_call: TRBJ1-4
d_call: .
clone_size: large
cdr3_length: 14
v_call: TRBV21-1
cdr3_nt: TGTGCCAGCAGCATCGCACGCATGGAGGAAAAACTGTTTTTT
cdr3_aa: CASSIARMEEKLFF

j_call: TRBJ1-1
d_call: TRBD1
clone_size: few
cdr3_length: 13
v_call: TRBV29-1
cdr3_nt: TGCAGCGTTCAGGACAGGCTGAACACTGAAGCTTTCTTT
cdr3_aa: CSVQDRLNTEAFF

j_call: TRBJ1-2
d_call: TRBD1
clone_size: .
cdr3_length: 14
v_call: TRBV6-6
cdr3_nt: TGTGCCAGCAGTTGGGGGACAGGGGCGGGCGGCTACACCTTC
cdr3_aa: CASSWGTGAGGYTF

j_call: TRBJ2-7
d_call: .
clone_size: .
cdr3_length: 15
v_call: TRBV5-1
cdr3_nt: TGCGCCAGCAGCCTGGGAGCCATACGATTTGGGATGCAGTACTTC
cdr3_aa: CASSLGAIRFGMQYF

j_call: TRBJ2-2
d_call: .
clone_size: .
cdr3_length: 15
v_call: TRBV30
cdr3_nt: TGTGCCTGGAGGCCTGCCCCGGGAAGCACCGGGGAGCTGTTTTTT
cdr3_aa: CAWRPAPGSTGELFF

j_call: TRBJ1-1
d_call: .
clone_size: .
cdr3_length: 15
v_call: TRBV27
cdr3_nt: TGTGCCAGCAGTTCGGGTTGGGGTTTGAACACTGAAGCTTTCTTT
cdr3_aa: CASSSGWGLNTEAFF

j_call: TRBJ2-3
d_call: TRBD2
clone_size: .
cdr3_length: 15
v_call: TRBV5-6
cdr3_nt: TGTGCCAGCAGCTTCCGACTAGCGGGAACAGATACGCAGTATTTT
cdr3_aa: CASSFRLAGTDTQYF

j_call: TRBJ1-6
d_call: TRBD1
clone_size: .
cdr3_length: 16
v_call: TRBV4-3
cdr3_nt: TGCGCCAGCAGCCAAGTCGGGACAGAACGGAATTCACCCCTCCACTTT
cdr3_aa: CASSQVGTERNSPLHF

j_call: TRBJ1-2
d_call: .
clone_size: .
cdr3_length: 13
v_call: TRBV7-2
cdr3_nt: TGTGCCAGCACCTTTACCACGGGGAATGGCTACACCTTC
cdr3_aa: CASTFTTGNGYTF

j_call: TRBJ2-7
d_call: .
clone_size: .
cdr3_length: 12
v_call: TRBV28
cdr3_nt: TGTGCCAGCAGTTTATCCGGGGGAGGGCAGTACTTC
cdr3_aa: CASSLSGGGQYF

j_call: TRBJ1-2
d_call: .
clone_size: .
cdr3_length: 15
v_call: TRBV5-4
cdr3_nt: TGTGCCAGCAGCTTGGCATCCGCAGGCAACTATGGCTACACCTTC
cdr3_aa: CASSLASAGNYGYTF

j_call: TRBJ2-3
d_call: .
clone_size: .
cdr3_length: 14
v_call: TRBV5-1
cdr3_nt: TGCGCCAGCAGCTTGGTCAGGGGCACAGATACGCAGTATTTT
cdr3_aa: CASSLVRGTDTQYF

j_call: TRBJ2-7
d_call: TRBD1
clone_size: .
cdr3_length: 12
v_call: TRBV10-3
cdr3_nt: TGTGCCATCAGTGTTGACAGGGGCGAGCAGTACTTC
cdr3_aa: CAISVDRGEQYF

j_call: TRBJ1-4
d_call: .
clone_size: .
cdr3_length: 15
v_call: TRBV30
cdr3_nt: TGTGCCTGGAGTGTACGACAGACAACTAATGAAAAACTGTTTTTT
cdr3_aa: CAWSVRQTTNEKLFF

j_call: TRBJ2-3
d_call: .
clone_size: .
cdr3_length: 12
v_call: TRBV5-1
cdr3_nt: TGCGCCAGCAGCTTACCGGCGAATACGCAGTATTTT
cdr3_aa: CASSLPANTQYF

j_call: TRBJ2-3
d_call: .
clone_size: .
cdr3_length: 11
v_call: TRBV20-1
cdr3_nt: TGCAGTGCGGTACTCACAGATACGCAGTATTTT
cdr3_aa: CSAVLTDTQYF

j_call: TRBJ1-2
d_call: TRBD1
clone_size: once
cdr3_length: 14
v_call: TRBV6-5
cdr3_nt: TGTGCCAGCACCCAAGGGGGCGTAACTTATGGCTACACCTTC
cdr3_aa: CASTQGGVTYGYTF